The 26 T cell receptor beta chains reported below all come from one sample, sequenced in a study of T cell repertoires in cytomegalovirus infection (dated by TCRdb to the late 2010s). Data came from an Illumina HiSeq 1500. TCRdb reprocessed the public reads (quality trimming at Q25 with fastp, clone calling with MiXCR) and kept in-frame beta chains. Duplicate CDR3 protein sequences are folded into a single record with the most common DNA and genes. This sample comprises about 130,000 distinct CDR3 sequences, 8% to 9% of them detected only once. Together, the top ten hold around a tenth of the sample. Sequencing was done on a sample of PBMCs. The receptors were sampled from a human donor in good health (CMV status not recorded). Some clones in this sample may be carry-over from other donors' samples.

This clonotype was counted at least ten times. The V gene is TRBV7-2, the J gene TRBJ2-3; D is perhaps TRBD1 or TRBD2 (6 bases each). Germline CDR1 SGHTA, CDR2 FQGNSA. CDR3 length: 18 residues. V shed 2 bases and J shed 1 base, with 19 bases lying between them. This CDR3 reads CASSLSAIGGYRTDTQYF. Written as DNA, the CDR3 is TGTGCCAGCAGCTTATCGGCGATCGGGGGCTACCGCACAGATACGCAGTATTTT.

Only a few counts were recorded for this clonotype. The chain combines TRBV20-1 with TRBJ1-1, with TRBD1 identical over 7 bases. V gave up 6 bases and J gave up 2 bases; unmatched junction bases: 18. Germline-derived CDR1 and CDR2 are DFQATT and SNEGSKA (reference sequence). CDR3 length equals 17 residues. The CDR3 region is CSARGSRTGAPNTEAFF. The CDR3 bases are TGCAGTGCACGAGGGTCGAGGACAGGCGCCCCCAACACTGAAGCTTTCTTT.

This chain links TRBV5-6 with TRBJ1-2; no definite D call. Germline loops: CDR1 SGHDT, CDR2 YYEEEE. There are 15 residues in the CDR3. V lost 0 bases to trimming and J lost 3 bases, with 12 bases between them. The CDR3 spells CASSLAPTADYGYTF. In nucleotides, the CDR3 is TGTGCCAGCAGCTTGGCCCCTACTGCGGACTATGGCTACACCTTC.

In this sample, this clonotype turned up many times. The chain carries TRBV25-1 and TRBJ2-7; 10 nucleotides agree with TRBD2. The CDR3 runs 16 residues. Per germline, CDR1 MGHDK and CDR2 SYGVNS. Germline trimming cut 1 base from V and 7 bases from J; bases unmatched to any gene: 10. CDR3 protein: CASSELDSGGSKEQYF. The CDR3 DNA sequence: TGTGCCAGCAGTGAATTGGATAGCGGGGGGTCGAAAGAGCAGTACTTC.

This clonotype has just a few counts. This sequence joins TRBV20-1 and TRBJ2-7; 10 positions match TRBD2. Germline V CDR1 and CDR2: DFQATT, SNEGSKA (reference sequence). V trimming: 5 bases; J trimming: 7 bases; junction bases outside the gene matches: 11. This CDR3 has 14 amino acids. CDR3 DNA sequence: TGCAGTGCTTCCCGGACTAGCGGCCCTGGGGAGCAGTACTTC. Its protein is CSASRTSGPGEQYF.

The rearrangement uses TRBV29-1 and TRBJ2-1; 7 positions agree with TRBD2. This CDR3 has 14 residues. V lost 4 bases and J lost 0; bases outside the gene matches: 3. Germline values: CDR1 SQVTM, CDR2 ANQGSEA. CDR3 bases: TGCAGCGTTGGGCGGGGGAGCTCCTACAATGAGCAGTTCTTC. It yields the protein CSVGRGSSYNEQFF.

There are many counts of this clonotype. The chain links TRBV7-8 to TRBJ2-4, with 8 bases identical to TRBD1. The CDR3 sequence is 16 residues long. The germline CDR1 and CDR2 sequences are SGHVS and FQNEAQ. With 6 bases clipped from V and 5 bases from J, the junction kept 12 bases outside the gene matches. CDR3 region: CASSLRQGSNQNIQYF. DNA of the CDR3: TGTGCCAGCAGTCTAAGACAGGGGTCCAACCAAAACATTCAGTACTTC.

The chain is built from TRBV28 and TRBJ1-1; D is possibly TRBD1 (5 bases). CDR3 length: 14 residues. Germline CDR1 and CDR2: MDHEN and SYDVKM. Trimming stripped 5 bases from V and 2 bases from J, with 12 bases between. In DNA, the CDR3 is TGTGCCAGCAGTAAAGGGAGGGGAAACACTGAAGCTTTCTTT. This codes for CASSKGRGNTEAFF.

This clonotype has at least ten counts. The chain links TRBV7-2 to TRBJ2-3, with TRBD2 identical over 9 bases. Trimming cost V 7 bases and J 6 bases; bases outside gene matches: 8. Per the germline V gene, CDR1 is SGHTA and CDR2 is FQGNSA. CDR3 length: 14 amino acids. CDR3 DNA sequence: TGTGCCAGCAACCCCGGACTAGCGCGCGATACGCAGTATTTT. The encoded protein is CASNPGLARDTQYF.

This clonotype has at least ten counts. The CDR3 sequence is CASSRDVSNTGELFF. The CDR3 region has the DNA TGTGCCAGTAGTAGGGACGTCTCGAACACCGGGGAGCTGTTTTTT. This rearrangement joins TRBV19 to TRBJ2-2; D is possibly TRBD1 or TRBD2 (5 bases each). V lost 4 bases and J 0 bases, leaving 9 bases between the germline ends. CDR3 size: 15 residues. In germline, CDR1 is LNHDA, CDR2 SQIVND (reference sequence).

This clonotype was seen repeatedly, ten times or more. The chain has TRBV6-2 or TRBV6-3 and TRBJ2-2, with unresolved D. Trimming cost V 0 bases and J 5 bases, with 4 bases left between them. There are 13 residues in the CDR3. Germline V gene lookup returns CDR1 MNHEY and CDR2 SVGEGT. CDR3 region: CASSYSGTGELFF. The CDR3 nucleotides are TGTGCCAGCAGTTACTCAGGGACCGGGGAGCTGTTTTTT.

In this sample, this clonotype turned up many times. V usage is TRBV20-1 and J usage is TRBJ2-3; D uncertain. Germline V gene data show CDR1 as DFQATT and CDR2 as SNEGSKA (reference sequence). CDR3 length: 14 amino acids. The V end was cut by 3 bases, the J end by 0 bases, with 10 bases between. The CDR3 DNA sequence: TGCAGTGCTAGTGGCTTCATAAGCACAGATACGCAGTATTTT. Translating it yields CSASGFISTDTQYF.

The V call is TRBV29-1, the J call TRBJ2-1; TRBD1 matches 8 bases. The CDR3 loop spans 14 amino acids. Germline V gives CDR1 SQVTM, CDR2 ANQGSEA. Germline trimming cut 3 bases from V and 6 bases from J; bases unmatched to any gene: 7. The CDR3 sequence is CSVETGQGSNEQFF. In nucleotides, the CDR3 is TGCAGCGTTGAGACCGGACAGGGAAGCAATGAGCAGTTCTTC.

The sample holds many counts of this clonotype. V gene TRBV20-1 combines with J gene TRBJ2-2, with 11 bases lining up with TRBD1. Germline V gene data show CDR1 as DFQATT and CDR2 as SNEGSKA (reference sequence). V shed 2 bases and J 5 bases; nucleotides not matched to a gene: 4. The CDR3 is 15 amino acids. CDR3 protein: CSARRGQGATGELFF. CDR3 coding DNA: TGCAGTGCTAGAAGAGGACAGGGGGCGACCGGGGAGCTGTTTTTT.

CDR3 sequence reads: CSVEGGQGASEAFF. CDR3 in DNA: TGCAGCGTTGAAGGGGGACAGGGGGCTTCTGAAGCTTTCTTT. The chain combines TRBV29-1 with TRBJ1-1, with 12 nucleotides matching TRBD1. J lost 6 bases, V lost 1 base, and 3 bases had no gene match. Germline V gene lookup returns CDR1 SQVTM and CDR2 ANQGSEA. The CDR3 is 14 amino acids.

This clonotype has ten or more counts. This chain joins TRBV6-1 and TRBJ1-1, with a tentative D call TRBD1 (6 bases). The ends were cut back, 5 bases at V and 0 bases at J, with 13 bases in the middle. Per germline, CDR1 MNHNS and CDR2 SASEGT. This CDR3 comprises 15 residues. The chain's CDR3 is CASSNLWGLNTEAFF. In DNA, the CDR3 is TGTGCCAGCAGTAATCTATGGGGGCTGAACACTGAAGCTTTCTTT.

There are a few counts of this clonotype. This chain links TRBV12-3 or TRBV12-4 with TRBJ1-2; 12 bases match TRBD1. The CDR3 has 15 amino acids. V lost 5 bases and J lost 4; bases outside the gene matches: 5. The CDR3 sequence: CASSRGTGGIYGYTF. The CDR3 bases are TGTGCCAGCAGTCGCGGGACAGGGGGCATCTATGGCTACACCTTC.

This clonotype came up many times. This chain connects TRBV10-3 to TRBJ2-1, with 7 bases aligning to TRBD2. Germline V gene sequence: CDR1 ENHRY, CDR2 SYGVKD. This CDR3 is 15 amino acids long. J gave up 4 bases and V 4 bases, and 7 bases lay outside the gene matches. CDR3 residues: CAISGDYLQYNEQFF. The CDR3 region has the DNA TGTGCCATCAGTGGGGACTACCTACAATACAATGAGCAGTTCTTC.

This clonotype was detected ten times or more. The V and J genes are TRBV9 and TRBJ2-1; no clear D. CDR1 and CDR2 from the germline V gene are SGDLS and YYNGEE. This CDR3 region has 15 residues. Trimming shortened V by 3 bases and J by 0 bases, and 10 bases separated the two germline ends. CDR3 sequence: CASSARSSSYNEQFF. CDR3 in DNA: TGTGCCAGCAGCGCCCGGTCGAGCTCCTACAATGAGCAGTTCTTC.

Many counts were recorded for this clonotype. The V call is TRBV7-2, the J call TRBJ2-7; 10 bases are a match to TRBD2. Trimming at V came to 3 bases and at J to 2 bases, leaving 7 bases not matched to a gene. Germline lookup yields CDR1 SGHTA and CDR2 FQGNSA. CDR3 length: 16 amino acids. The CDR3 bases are TGTGCCAGCAGCTTTGGTCTAGCGGGGGTTCCCTACGAGCAGTACTTC. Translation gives CASSFGLAGVPYEQYF.

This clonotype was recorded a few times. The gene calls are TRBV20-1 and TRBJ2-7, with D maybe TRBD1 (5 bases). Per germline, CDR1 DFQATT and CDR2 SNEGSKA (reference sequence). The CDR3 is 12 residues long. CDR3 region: CSVTGRDYEQYF. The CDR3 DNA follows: TGCAGCGTGACCGGCAGGGACTACGAGCAGTACTTC.

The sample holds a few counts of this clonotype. This CDR3 is CASSRVGYEQYF. The CDR3 nucleotides are TGTGCCAGCAGCCGGGTAGGGTACGAGCAGTACTTC. The chain joins TRBV5-6 to TRBJ2-7; D gene uncertain. Germline V gene lookup returns CDR1 SGHDT and CDR2 YYEEEE. The CDR3 has 12 residues. V was pared by 4 bases and J by 4 bases, with 9 bases between.

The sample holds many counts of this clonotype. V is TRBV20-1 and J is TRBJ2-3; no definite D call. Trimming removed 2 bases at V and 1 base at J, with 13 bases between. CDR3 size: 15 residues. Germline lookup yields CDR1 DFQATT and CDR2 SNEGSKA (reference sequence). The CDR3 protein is CSARTSSVGTDTQYF. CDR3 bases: TGCAGTGCTAGAACCTCCAGCGTGGGCACAGATACGCAGTATTTT.

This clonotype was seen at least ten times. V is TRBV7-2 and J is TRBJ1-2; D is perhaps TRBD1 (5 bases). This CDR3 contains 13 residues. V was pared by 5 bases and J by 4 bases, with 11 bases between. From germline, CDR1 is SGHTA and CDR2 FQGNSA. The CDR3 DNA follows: TGTGCCAGCAGCCGCGACAGCATCTATGGCTACACCTTC. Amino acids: CASSRDSIYGYTF.

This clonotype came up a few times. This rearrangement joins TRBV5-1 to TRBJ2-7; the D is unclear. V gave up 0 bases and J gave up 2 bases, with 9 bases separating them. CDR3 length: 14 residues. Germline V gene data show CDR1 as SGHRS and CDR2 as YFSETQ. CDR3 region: CASSLDQPTYEQYF. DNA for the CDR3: TGCGCCAGCAGCTTGGACCAGCCAACCTACGAGCAGTACTTC.

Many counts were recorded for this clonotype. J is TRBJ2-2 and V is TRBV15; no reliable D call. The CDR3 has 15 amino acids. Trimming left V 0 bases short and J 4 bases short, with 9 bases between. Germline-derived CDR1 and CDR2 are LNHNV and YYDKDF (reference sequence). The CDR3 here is CATSRDLVGTGELFF. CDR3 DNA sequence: TGTGCCACCAGCAGAGACCTAGTGGGCACCGGGGAGCTGTTTTTT.